This is a list of T cell receptor beta chains from one sample in a study of blood T cell repertoires in COVID-19. TCRdb's table, derived via immunoSEQ multiplex PCR, lists solely in-frame clones and lacks some. The data hold around 140,000 clones, with 70% to 90% observed a single time. Sequencing was carried out using peripheral blood. All receptors come from a human donor with acute or convalescent COVID-19. The donor label of this sample is uncertain. The CDR3 runs from the conserved cysteine through the conserved F or W. The D gene is left open where the match is weak. Clone size, where shown, is once, few, many, or a class for clones that have expanded.

v_gene	abundance	len	j_gene	d_gene	CDR3nt	CDR3aa
TRBV2	-	13	TRBJ1-1	-	TGTGCCAGCATTAGGGACATGAACACTGAAGCTTTCTTT	CASIRDMNTEAFF
TRBV5-1	-	14	TRBJ2-5	TRBD2	TGCGCCAGCAGCTTGAGCGGGGGACAAGAGACCCAGTACTTC	CASSLSGGQETQYF
TRBV24-1	-	12	TRBJ2-1	TRBD1	TGTGCCGCCCGGACAGGCGAGAATGAGCAGTTCTTC	CAARTGENEQFF
TRBV28	-	14	TRBJ2-3	-	TGTGCCAGCATTGGGGGGGCGCAAACAGATACGCAGTATTTT	CASIGGAQTDTQYF
TRBV19	-	13	TRBJ1-2	TRBD1	TGTGCCAGTAGTGCTCAGGGGGACTATGGCTACACCTTC	CASSAQGDYGYTF
TRBV5-5	-	13	TRBJ1-5	TRBD1	TGTGCCAGCAGCGAGACAGGGCATCAGCCCCAGCATTTT	CASSETGHQPQHF
TRBV14	-	12	TRBJ1-1	-	TGTGCCAGCAGCCGAAGTGGGCCTGAAGCTTTCTTT	CASSRSGPEAFF
TRBV27	-	16	TRBJ2-3	TRBD2	TGTGCCAGCAGTCCTAGCGGTACCACAAACACAGATACGCAGTATTTT	CASSPSGTTNTDTQYF
TRBV27	-	13	TRBJ1-1	-	TGTGCCAGCAGTTTATCCTTTTACACTGAAGCTTTCTTT	CASSLSFYTEAFF
TRBV7-9	-	15	TRBJ2-1	-	TGTGCCAGCAGCCTTGGACAAAACCCCTACAATGAGCAGTTCTTC	CASSLGQNPYNEQFF
TRBV28	-	16	TRBJ1-1	TRBD1	TGTGCCAGCAGTTTATCCAACCGGGACAGGGTCGCTGAAGCTTTCTTT	CASSLSNRDRVAEAFF
TRBV18	-	14	TRBJ1-1	-	TGTGCCAGCTCACCACGGCCGACAGACTCTGAAGCTTTCTTT	CASSPRPTDSEAFF
TRBV29-1	-	13	TRBJ1-2	-	TGCAGCGCCGGAGGGGATCGCAACTATGGCTACACCTTC	CSAGGDRNYGYTF
TRBV6-5	few	15	TRBJ2-1	TRBD1	TGTGCCAGCAGCAGACAGGGGGCGGAGAACAATGAGCAGTTCTTC	CASSRQGAENNEQFF
TRBV19	-	12	TRBJ2-1	-	TGTGCCAGTAGTTCGGGGTACAATGAGCAGTTCTTC	CASSSGYNEQFF
TRBV30	-	14	TRBJ2-7	-	TGTGCCTGGACCGGACAAACGAGCTCCTACGAGCAGTACTTC	CAWTGQTSSYEQYF
TRBV3-1/TRBV3-2	-	15	TRBJ2-7	TRBD1	TGTGCCAGCAGCCTACAGGGGTCGGTTGGATACGAGCAGTACTTC	CASSLQGSVGYEQYF
TRBV28	-	15	TRBJ1-2	-	TGTGCCAGCAGTCCGTCGACAGGTCTTAACTATGGCTACACCTTC	CASSPSTGLNYGYTF
TRBV15	few	17	TRBJ1-4	-	TGTGCCACCAGCAGGGGACCGGTAGGGGGAAATAATGAAAAACTGTTTTTT	CATSRGPVGGNNEKLFF
TRBV6-4	-	12	TRBJ2-3	-	TGTGCCAGCAGTGACTCCTCAGATACGCAGTATTTT	CASSDSSDTQYF
TRBV24-1	-	14	TRBJ1-5	-	TGTGCCACCAGTGGGGCAACAGCCAATCAGCCCCAGCATTTT	CATSGATANQPQHF
TRBV3-1/TRBV3-2	few	13	TRBJ2-5	-	TGTGCCAGCAGCCAAGGGCAACGGGGGTGGATGAACTTC	CASSQGQRGWMNF
TRBV27	-	14	TRBJ2-7	-	TGTGCCACCAGGTTCGGGACAAGCTCCTACGAGCAGTACTTC	CATRFGTSSYEQYF
TRBV30	-	13	TRBJ1-2	TRBD1	TGTGCCTGGAGTCCCCACAGGGGATCTGGCTACACCTTC	CAWSPHRGSGYTF
TRBV6-2/TRBV6-3	-	11	TRBJ2-1	-	TGTGCCAGCAGCCCACGTATAGCGTTGTTCTTC	CASSPRIALFF
TRBV14	-	14	TRBJ2-7	TRBD1	TGTGCCAGCAGCCAAGGGACAGGGGAGTACGAGCAGTACTTC	CASSQGTGEYEQYF
TRBV27	-	13	TRBJ2-3	-	TGTGCCAGCAGTTACAGGGCCTCAGATACGCAGTATTTT	CASSYRASDTQYF
TRBV27	-	13	TRBJ1-1	-	TGTGCCAGCAGTAACAGGGAGAACACTGAAGCTTTCTTT	CASSNRENTEAFF
TRBV27	-	15	TRBJ2-1	TRBD1	TGTGCCAGCAGGCTGGACAGGGGGGGACCTAATGAGCAGTTCTTC	CASRLDRGGPNEQFF
TRBV7-2	-	14	TRBJ1-3	-	TGTGCCAGCAGCTTACCAGGGCTGCGGAACACCATATATTTT	CASSLPGLRNTIYF
TRBV19	-	12	TRBJ1-4	-	TGTGCCAGTATGGGGGGACGGGAAAAACTGTTTTTT	CASMGGREKLFF